What follows describes a single T cell receptor beta chain. Its antigen is not known. This specimen includes other DNA sequences encoding the same CDR3. Selected positively for CCR7 and CD45RO-negative, naive CD8 cells excluded terminally differentiated effector memory CD45RA+ cells. This record comes from a study of shared clonotypes between healthy human individuals. Across the study: There were three CD4 naive, three CD4 memory, two CD8 naive and one CD8 memory plates per donor. Study outcomes and limitations: Estimated richness was generally greater in naive than memory subsets. It was anticipated that sequencing depth would influence how many clonotypes donors shared. Represented diversity, genetic and exposure-history alike, was limited by few donors.

Generated by immunoSEQ multiplex PCR, the TCRdb table keeps only in-frame clones and is missing some. The sample has about 800,000 clones, roughly 96% seen once; the top ten hold less than 0.3%. Germline CDR1 is MNHEY and CDR2 is SMNVEV (reference sequence). The junction had 2 bases not matched to a gene; V was cut back by 5 bases and J by 0 bases. The CDR3 is made up of 15 amino acids. The TCR comes from a man aged 25 to 40 in good health. The genes are TRBV27 and TRBJ2-1; 9 positions match TRBD2. Sequencing was performed on naive CD8+ T cells sorted from blood. This CDR3 is CASSSSGSSYNEQFF. CDR3 in DNA: TGTGCCAGCAGTAGTAGCGGGAGCTCCTACAATGAGCAGTTCTTC.